This T cell receptor (beta chain) was recorded in a study of T cell responses to AZD1222 COVID-19 vaccine. Study-wide results and limits: Nearly half of spike-specific TCRs reportedly go after variant regions that carry no mutations.

Remarks on this clone: Its antigen is undetermined.

The CDR3 is 15 residues long. The V and J ends lost 5 bases and 4 bases, in that order; junction bases with no gene match: 7. Germline V CDR1 and CDR2: SGHTA, FQGNSA. Sequencing used immunoSEQ multiplex PCR; TCRdb keeps in-frame clones, though not all of them. Among about 100,000 clones listed, 70% to 90% were seen once. This receptor was obtained from an adult in good health. This chain connects TRBV7-2 to TRBJ2-3; 9 bases line up with TRBD2. This specimen was peripheral blood, taken on day 0 of AZD1222 vaccination. The chain's CDR3 is CASSQVGGRADTQYF. CDR3 bases: TGTGCCAGCAGCCAGGTTGGCGGGAGGGCAGATACGCAGTATTTT.